Below are 21 T cell receptor beta chains sequenced from a single sample in a study of blood T cell repertoires in COVID-19. Here immunoSEQ multiplex PCR was the method, and the copy in TCRdb shows in-frame clones only, minus some. Among approximately 500,000 clones, approximately 85% were seen once, and the ten largest hold roughly 3.1%. What was sequenced was peripheral blood. The receptors come from a human donor in a cohort sampled during active COVID-19.

The rearrangement uses TRBV5-4 and TRBJ1-1; possible D gene TRBD1, 6 bases. Between the trimmed V and J ends, which lost 4 bases and 1 base, there was a span of 14 bases. Germline CDR1 reads SGHNT; CDR2 reads YYREEE (reference sequence). The CDR3 is made up of 15 amino acids. The CDR3 nucleotides are TGTGCCAGCAGCCCTGGCAGGGGCTGGAACACTGAAGCTTTCTTT. It specifies CASSPGRGWNTEAFF.

The CDR3 spells CAISAGLLRGNTIYF. The DNA for the CDR3 is TGTGCCATCAGTGCGGGTCTCCTTCGGGGAAACACCATATATTTT. The J gene is TRBJ1-3, the V gene TRBV10-3, with no clear D. The CDR3 contains 15 residues. Between the trimmed V and J ends, which lost 4 bases and 4 bases, there was a span of 14 bases. Germline CDR1 ENHRY, CDR2 SYGVKD.

The chain recombines TRBV6-2 or TRBV6-3 with TRBJ2-3; unclear D gene. In germline, CDR1 is MNHEY, CDR2 SVGEGT. V gave up 2 bases and J gave up 6 bases, with 24 bases separating them. The CDR3 runs to 18 residues. CDR3 in amino acids: CASSYTLELRTTMDTQYF. CDR3 bases: TGTGCCAGCAGTTACACCCTCGAGCTAAGAACCACCATGGATACGCAGTATTTT.

This sequence joins TRBV30 and TRBJ2-5; D might be TRBD1 (6 bases). V lost 6 bases to trimming and J lost 2 bases, with 13 bases between them. Germline V CDR1 and CDR2: GTSNPN, SVGIG (reference sequence). This CDR3 contains 13 residues. The CDR3 protein is CACPDGTQETQYF. As DNA, the CDR3 is TGTGCCTGCCCGGATGGGACACAAGAGACCCAGTACTTC.

J is TRBJ1-2 and V is TRBV9, with a tentative D call TRBD1 (6 bases). Trimming took 5 bases from V and 0 from J, leaving 8 bases between them. The CDR3 loop spans 13 amino acids. Germline CDR1 and CDR2: SGDLS and YYNGEE. CDR3 bases: TGTGCCAGCAGTCAGGGGCCTAACTATGGCTACACCTTC. Translation gives CASSQGPNYGYTF.

This clone was found once. The chain combines TRBV7-2 with TRBJ2-1; D not certain. The germline V and J ends were trimmed by 2 bases and 4 bases, with 15 bases remaining between them. Germline V CDR1 and CDR2: SGHTA, FQGNSA. The length of the CDR3 is 16 residues. CDR3 sequence (DNA): TGTGCCAGCAGCTTAAGTTCAGTAGCTCCTTACAATGAGCAGTTCTTC. Its translation is CASSLSSVAPYNEQFF.

The rearrangement uses TRBV11-3 and TRBJ2-2; possible D gene TRBD1, 6 bases. The CDR3 covers 14 residues. Germline loops: CDR1 SGHNT, CDR2 YENEEA. V was shortened by 2 bases and J by 6 bases, with 10 bases between the two germline ends. CDR3 nucleotide sequence: TGTGCCAGCAGCTTAAACAGGGATGCCGGGGAGCTGTTTTTT. It is translated as CASSLNRDAGELFF.

The chain has TRBV7-9 and TRBJ2-1; D might be TRBD2 (5 bases). Germline-derived CDR1 and CDR2 are SEHNR and FQNEAQ (reference sequence). The germline V and J ends were trimmed by 4 bases and 3 bases, with 13 bases remaining between them. The CDR3 runs to 15 residues. CDR3 region: CASSSRGMLYNEQFF. CDR3 nucleotide sequence: TGTGCCAGCAGCTCCCGGGGAATGCTCTACAATGAGCAGTTCTTC.

This rearrangement joins TRBV15 to TRBJ2-6, with 9 bases lining up with TRBD1. This CDR3 has 19 amino acids. Trimming took 1 base from V and 0 from J; bases not matched to a gene: 7. Germline loops: CDR1 LNHNV, CDR2 YYDKDF (reference sequence). The CDR3 spells CATSRGQGGPRSGANVLTF. CDR3 DNA sequence: TGTGCCACCAGCAGAGGACAGGGGGGGCCTCGCTCTGGGGCCAACGTCCTGACTTTC.

The J gene is TRBJ2-3, the V gene TRBV30; 7 nucleotides align to TRBD1. From germline, CDR1 is GTSNPN and CDR2 SVGIG (reference sequence). The ends lost 4 bases at V and 7 bases at J; junction bases unmatched: 5. The CDR3 extends over 12 amino acids. CDR3 nucleotide sequence: TGTGCCTGGACAGGGGGTGCGTATACGCAGTATTTT. It encodes CAWTGGAYTQYF.

The V gene is TRBV5-1, the J gene TRBJ2-1; 7 bases agree with TRBD2. Trimming took 1 base from V and 6 from J; bases not matched to a gene: 4. The germline gives CDR1 SGHRS, CDR2 YFSETQ. The CDR3 is 14 residues long. CDR3 in amino acids: CASSLTSASNEQFF. The CDR3 nucleotides read TGCGCCAGCAGCTTGACTAGCGCCTCCAATGAGCAGTTCTTC. Full variable domain (missing parts from reference TRBV5-1 and TRBJ2-1): KAGVTQTPRYLIKTRGQQVTLSCSPISGHRSVSWYQQTPGQGLQFLFEYFSETQRNKGNFPGRFSGRQFSNSRSEMNVSTLELGDSALYLCASSLTSASNEQFFGPGTRLTVL.

The CDR3 DNA reads TGCGCCAGCAGTGATAGGGGCACTAGCGGGGGCATTAAGGGGTATTTT. Amino acid sequence: CASSDRGTSGGIKGYF. This sequence joins TRBV10-1 and TRBJ2-3, with TRBD2 matching over 11 bases. This CDR3 spans 16 amino acids. With 3 bases clipped from V and 14 bases from J, the junction kept 16 bases outside the gene matches. Germline CDR1 is WNHNN and CDR2 is SYGVQD (reference sequence).

The rearrangement joins TRBV5-4 to TRBJ2-1; no definite D call. The V and J ends lost 0 bases and 6 bases respectively, with 10 bases between them. The CDR3 runs to 14 residues. The germline gives CDR1 SGHNT, CDR2 YYREEE (reference sequence). CDR3 protein: CASSLGSLANEQFF. CDR3 DNA: TGTGCCAGCAGCTTGGGGAGTTTGGCCAATGAGCAGTTCTTC.

The DNA of the CDR3 is TGTGCCTGGAGGGACAGCACTGAAGCTTTCTTT. This gives the protein CAWRDSTEAFF. The rearrangement joins TRBV30 to TRBJ1-1, with D maybe TRBD1 (6 bases). In germline, CDR1 is GTSNPN, CDR2 SVGIG (reference sequence). The CDR3 covers 11 residues. Trimming stripped 3 bases from V and 4 bases from J, with 6 bases between.

This clone has only a few counts. V gene TRBV7-2 combines with J gene TRBJ1-2; 8 bases match TRBD1. Germline loops: CDR1 SGHTA, CDR2 FQGNSA. Germline trimming cut 6 bases from V and 4 bases from J; bases unmatched to any gene: 13. This CDR3 has 16 amino acids. CDR3 loop: CASRLASPGQAYGYTF. Written as DNA, the CDR3 is TGTGCCAGCAGGCTTGCCTCTCCGGGACAGGCCTATGGCTACACCTTC.

This CDR3 is CAISTLAGLTDTQYF. The CDR3 DNA reads TGTGCCATCAGTACACTAGCGGGGCTCACAGATACGCAGTATTTT. This chain uses TRBV10-3 with TRBJ2-3; 10 bases map to TRBD2. The trim removed 5 bases at V and 2 bases at J, leaving 4 bases unmatched. Per the germline V gene, CDR1 is ENHRY and CDR2 is SYGVKD. The CDR3 has 15 residues.

The chain recombines TRBV30 with TRBJ2-7; TRBD1 matches at 10 bases. The J segment lost 6 bases and the V segment lost 0 bases, leaving 8 bases of the junction unmatched. Germline CDR1 GTSNPN, CDR2 SVGIG (reference sequence). This CDR3 is 15 amino acids long. The CDR3 here is CAWSVSGTGDSEQYF. CDR3 DNA sequence: TGTGCCTGGAGTGTATCCGGGACAGGGGACTCCGAGCAGTACTTC.

The V call is TRBV5-1, the J call TRBJ1-4, with 9 nucleotides matching TRBD1. There are 16 residues in the CDR3. Losses at the gene ends were 10 bases for V and 6 bases for J; bases not matched to a gene: 16. Germline lookup yields CDR1 SGHRS and CDR2 YFSETQ. CDR3 DNA sequence: TGCGCCGGATTCGACAGGGGGGCGACGAGGGATGAAAAACTGTTTTTT. Translated: CAGFDRGATRDEKLFF.

This clone was seen just once. The chain carries TRBV19 and TRBJ1-4; 7 nucleotides align to TRBD1. Germline CDR1 is LNHDA and CDR2 is SQIVND (reference sequence). CDR3 size: 14 residues. Trimming cost V 9 bases and J 8 bases; bases outside gene matches: 12. The CDR3 DNA is TGTGCCAGCCAAAACAGGGACAGAATCGAAAAACTGTTTTTT. This codes for CASQNRDRIEKLFF.

V is TRBV10-3 and J is TRBJ1-5, with 10 bases that match TRBD1. J gave up 2 bases and V 10 bases, and 14 bases lay outside the gene matches. In germline, CDR1 is ENHRY, CDR2 SYGVKD. CDR3 length: 17 amino acids. In nucleotides, the CDR3 is TGTGCCACAAAACGGACAGGGGGTATGGATGGCAATCAGCCCCAGCATTTT. Its protein product is CATKRTGGMDGNQPQHF.

The V gene is TRBV19, the J gene TRBJ2-6, with D perhaps TRBD1 (6 bases). The germline CDR1 and CDR2 sequences are LNHDA and SQIVND (reference sequence). The CDR3 is 17 amino acids. V lost 3 bases and J lost 2, with 14 bases in between. CDR3 region: CASSISFRGPGANVLTF. As DNA, the CDR3 is TGTGCCAGTAGTATTTCCTTCAGGGGCCCTGGGGCCAACGTCCTGACTTTC.